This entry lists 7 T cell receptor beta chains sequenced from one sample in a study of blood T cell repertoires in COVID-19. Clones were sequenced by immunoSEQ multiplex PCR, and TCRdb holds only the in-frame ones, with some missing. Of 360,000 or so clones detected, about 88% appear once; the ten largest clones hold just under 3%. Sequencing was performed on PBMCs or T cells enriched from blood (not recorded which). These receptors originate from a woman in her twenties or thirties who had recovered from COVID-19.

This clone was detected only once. The CDR3: CASSHLLASGEKLFF. The DNA of the CDR3 is TGCGCCAGCAGCCACCTCCTGGCCTCCGGGGAAAAACTGTTTTTT. The V call is TRBV4-1, the J call TRBJ1-4; D not resolved. The CDR3 is 15 amino acids. Trimming took off 3 bases at V and 8 bases at J, with 16 bases between the two ends. CDR1 and CDR2 (germline): MGHRA, YSYEKL.

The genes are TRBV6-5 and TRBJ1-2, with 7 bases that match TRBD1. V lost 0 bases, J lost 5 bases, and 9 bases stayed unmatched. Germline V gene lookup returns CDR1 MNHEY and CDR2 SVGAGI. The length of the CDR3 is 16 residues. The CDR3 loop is CASSYSPSPGGYGYTF. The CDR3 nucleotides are TGTGCCAGCAGTTACTCTCCGTCACCAGGGGGTTATGGCTACACCTTC.

The CDR3 DNA is TGCGCCAGCAGCTTCGAGGGAGGGGGCTACACCTTC. Its translation is CASSFEGGGYTF. This chain joins TRBV5-1 and TRBJ1-2; D ambiguous. Trimming left V 2 bases short and J 8 bases short, with 10 bases between. CDR3 length equals 12 residues. Germline assignment: CDR1 SGHRS and CDR2 YFSETQ.

For the CDR3, the DNA is TGTGCCAGCAGCGTAGCTCAGGGGCTGGAAGCTTTCTTT. As protein: CASSVAQGLEAFF. The V and J genes are TRBV9 and TRBJ1-1; a weak D match, TRBD1 (6 bases). Germline assignment: CDR1 SGDLS and CDR2 YYNGEE. V lost 0 bases to trimming and J lost 8 bases, with 11 bases between them. This CDR3 has 13 residues.

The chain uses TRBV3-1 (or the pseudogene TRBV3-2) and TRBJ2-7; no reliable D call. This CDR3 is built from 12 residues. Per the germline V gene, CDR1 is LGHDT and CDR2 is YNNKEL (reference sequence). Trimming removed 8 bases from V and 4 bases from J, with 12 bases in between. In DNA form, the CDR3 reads TGTGCCAGCGAGGCCGGAAATTACGAGCAGTACTTC. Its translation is CASEAGNYEQYF.

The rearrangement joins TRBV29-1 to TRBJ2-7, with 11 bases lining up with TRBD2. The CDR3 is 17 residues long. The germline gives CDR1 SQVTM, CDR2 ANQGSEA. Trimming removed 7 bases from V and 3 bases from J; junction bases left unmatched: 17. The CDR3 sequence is CSARSGRTGTSGYEQYF. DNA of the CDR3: TGCAGCGCCCGGAGCGGACGGACCGGGACTAGCGGCTACGAGCAGTACTTC.

The CDR3: CASSQVGALYNEQFF. Written as DNA, the CDR3 is TGCGCCAGCAGCCAAGTAGGGGCCTTATACAATGAGCAGTTCTTC. The chain couples TRBV4-1 to TRBJ2-1, with D possibly matching TRBD1 (5 bases). CDR1 MGHRA and CDR2 YSYEKL come from the germline V gene. The ends were cut back, 1 base at V and 4 bases at J, with 11 bases in the middle. The CDR3 is made up of 15 amino acids.